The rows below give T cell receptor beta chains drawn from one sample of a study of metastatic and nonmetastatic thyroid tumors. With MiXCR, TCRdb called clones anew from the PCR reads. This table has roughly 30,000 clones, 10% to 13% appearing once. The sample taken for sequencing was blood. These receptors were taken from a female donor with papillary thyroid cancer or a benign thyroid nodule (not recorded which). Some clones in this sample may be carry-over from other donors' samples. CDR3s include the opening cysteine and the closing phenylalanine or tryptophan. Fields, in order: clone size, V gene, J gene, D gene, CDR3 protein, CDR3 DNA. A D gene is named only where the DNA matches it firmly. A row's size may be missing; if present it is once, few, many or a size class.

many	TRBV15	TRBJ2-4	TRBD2	CATSVGREEGFGKNIQYF	TGTGCCACCAGCGTAGGGAGGGAGGAGGGTTTCGGCAAAAACATTCAGTACTTC
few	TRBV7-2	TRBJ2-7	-	CASSLASSEQYF	TGTGCCAGCAGCTTAGCTAGCTCCGAGCAGTACTTC
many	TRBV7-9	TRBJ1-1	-	CASSWDLESEAFF	TGTGCCAGCAGCTGGGACCTGGAAAGTGAAGCTTTCTTT
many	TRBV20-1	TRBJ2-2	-	CSPPGELFF	TGCAGCCCCCCGGGGGAGCTGTTTTTT
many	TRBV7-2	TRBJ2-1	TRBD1	CASLPGQGASNEQFF	TGTGCCAGCCTTCCCGGGCAGGGGGCCTCCAATGAGCAGTTCTTC
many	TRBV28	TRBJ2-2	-	CASSSGELFF	TGTGCCAGCAGTTCCGGGGAGCTGTTTTTT
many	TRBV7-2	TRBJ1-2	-	CASSPGIYGYTF	TGTGCCAGCAGCCCCGGGATCTATGGCTACACCTTC
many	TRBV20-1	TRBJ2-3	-	CSARDRGWADTQYF	TGCAGTGCTAGAGATCGGGGGTGGGCAGATACGCAGTATTTT
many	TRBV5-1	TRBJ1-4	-	CASSLGGFNEKLFF	TGCGCCAGCAGCTTGGGGGGATTTAATGAAAAACTGTTTTTT
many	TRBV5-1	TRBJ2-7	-	CASSPQGHEQYF	TGCGCCAGCAGCCCGCAGGGTCACGAGCAGTACTTC
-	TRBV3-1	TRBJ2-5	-	CASRQTGPGARGTQYF	TGTGCCAGCAGACAAACGGGCCCGGGGGCCCGAGGGACCCAGTACTTC
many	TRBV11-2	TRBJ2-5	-	CASSPRASTKTQYF	TGTGCCAGCAGCCCTCGTGCTAGTACGAAGACCCAGTACTTC
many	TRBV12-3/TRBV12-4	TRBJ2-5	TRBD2	CASSPPNAGAQETQYF	TGTGCCAGCAGTCCCCCCAATGCGGGAGCCCAAGAGACCCAGTACTTC
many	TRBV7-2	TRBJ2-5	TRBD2	CASSSEGTSGSETQYF	TGTGCCAGCAGCTCAGAAGGGACTAGCGGGAGTGAGACCCAGTACTTC
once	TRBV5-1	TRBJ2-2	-	CASSFGPLGDTGELFF	TGCGCCAGCAGCTTCGGTCCTCTCGGGGACACCGGGGAGCTGTTTTTT
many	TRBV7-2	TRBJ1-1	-	CASSFGQGGTEAFF	TGTGCCAGCAGCTTCGGCCAGGGAGGGACTGAAGCTTTCTTT
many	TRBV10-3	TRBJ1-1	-	CAIRSDAMNTEAFF	TGTGCCATCAGATCAGACGCAATGAACACTGAAGCTTTCTTT
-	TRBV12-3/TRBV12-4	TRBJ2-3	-	CASTPEGGTDTQYF	TGTGCCAGCACCCCGGAGGGTGGCACAGATACGCAGTATTTT
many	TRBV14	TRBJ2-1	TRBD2	CASSQGLANEQFF	TGTGCCAGCAGCCAAGGACTAGCCAATGAGCAGTTCTTC
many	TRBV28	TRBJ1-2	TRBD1	CASSLGQGPYGYTF	TGTGCCAGCAGTTTGGGACAGGGTCCCTATGGCTACACCTTC
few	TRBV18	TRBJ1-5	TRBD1	CASSQTGNHQPQHF	TGTGCCAGCTCGCAGACAGGGAATCATCAGCCCCAGCATTTT
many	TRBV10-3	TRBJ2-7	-	CAISHSGYEQYF	TGTGCCATCAGTCATAGCGGCTACGAGCAGTACTTC
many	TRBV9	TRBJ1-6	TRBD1	CASSVEGDREGSPLHF	TGTGCCAGCAGCGTAGAAGGTGACAGGGAGGGTTCACCCCTCCACTTT
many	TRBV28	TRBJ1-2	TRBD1	CASSPPGQGNRGYTF	TGTGCCAGTAGCCCACCGGGACAGGGAAATCGAGGCTACACCTTC
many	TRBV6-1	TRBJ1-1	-	CASTHGQNTEAFF	TGTGCCAGCACCCACGGGCAGAACACTGAAGCTTTCTTT
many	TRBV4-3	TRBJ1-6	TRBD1	CASSQATGGVSPLHF	TGCGCCAGCAGCCAGGCTACAGGGGGCGTTTCACCCCTCCACTTT
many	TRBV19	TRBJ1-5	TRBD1	CASTPTGGANQPQHF	TGTGCCAGTACCCCGACAGGGGGCGCGAATCAGCCCCAGCATTTT
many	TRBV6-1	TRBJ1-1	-	CASSEDPGTLPEAFF	TGTGCCAGCAGTGAAGACCCAGGGACCCTTCCTGAAGCTTTCTTT
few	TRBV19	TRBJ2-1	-	CASRQDGTNEQFF	TGTGCCAGTAGGCAGGACGGGACAAATGAGCAGTTCTTC
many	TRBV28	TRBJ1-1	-	CASSLDTFVEAFF	TGTGCCAGCAGTTTGGACACGTTTGTTGAAGCTTTCTTT
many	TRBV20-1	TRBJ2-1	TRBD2	CSPSGSGNNEQFF	TGCAGTCCTAGCGGGAGCGGAAACAATGAGCAGTTCTTC
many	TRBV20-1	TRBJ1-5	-	CSANEGHYSNQPQHF	TGCAGTGCTAACGAAGGCCACTATAGCAATCAGCCCCAGCATTTT
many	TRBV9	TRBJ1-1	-	CASSVLGDTEAFF	TGTGCCAGCAGCGTCCTCGGGGACACTGAAGCTTTCTTT
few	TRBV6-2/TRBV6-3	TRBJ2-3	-	CAGSYHRESSGSDTQYF	TGTGCCGGCAGTTACCACAGGGAATCAAGTGGATCAGATACGCAGTATTTT
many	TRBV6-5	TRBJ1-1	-	CASSYSGRDTEAFF	TGTGCCAGCAGTTACTCGGGCCGGGACACTGAAGCTTTCTTT
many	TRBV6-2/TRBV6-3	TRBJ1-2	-	CASSLKGRYGYTF	TGTGCCAGCAGCCTAAAAGGGCGCTATGGCTACACCTTC
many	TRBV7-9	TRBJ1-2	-	CASSLAGWVGYTF	TGTGCCAGCAGCCTAGCTGGGTGGGTTGGCTACACCTTC
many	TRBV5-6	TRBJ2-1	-	CASSTDRIVQFF	TGTGCCAGCAGCACCGACAGGATTGTGCAGTTCTTC
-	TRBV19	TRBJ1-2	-	CASSGEVLVNGYTF	TGTGCCAGTAGTGGGGAGGTGTTGGTTAATGGCTACACCTTC
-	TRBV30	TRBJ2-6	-	CAWSGIRGSGANVLTF	TGTGCCTGGAGTGGGATCAGGGGCTCTGGGGCCAACGTCCTGACTTTC
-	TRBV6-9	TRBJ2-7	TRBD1	CASSYLGQGHSFEQYF	TGTGCCAGCAGTTACTTGGGACAGGGCCACTCCTTCGAGCAGTACTTC
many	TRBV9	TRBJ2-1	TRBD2	CASSVAPMRLAGGDEQFF	TGTGCCAGCAGCGTAGCCCCTATGAGACTAGCGGGAGGCGATGAGCAGTTCTTC
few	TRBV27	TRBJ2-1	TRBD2	CASSPGTSLYNEQFF	TGTGCCAGCAGTCCGGGGACTAGCCTATACAATGAGCAGTTCTTC
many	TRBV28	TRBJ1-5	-	CASSSGRGAINQPQHF	TGTGCCAGCAGTAGTGGTAGGGGGGCTATCAATCAGCCCCAGCATTTT
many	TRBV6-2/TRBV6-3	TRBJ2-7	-	CASSYDRSGQGASYEQYF	TGTGCCAGCAGTTACGATAGATCGGGGCAGGGAGCTTCCTACGAGCAGTACTTC